This TCR beta chain is from a study of blood T cell repertoires in COVID-19. Study as a whole: The study drew acute and convalescent COVID-19 samples from the United States, Italy and Spain. Nucleic acid was either cDNA or gDNA, and it came from T cells, B-cell-depleted T cells, or PBMCs.

The CDR3 is 14 amino acids. V lost 0 bases, J lost 6 bases, and 12 bases lay in between. Germline assignment: CDR1 SGHRS and CDR2 YFSETQ. Under the authors' procedure: Amplification of reference gene primers provided the estimated nucleated cell counts. Profiled with immunoSEQ multiplex PCR; TCRdb holds only in-frame clones, not every one. V, J and clone size derive from that table, while D and trimming were established from the DNA sequence. The sample lists more than 150,000 clones; about 86% were seen once. Sequenced material: peripheral blood. This clonotype was sampled from a man between 50 and 59 years old with active or convalescent COVID-19. The rearrangement links TRBV5-1 to TRBJ2-5; a weak D match, TRBD1 (5 bases). Written as DNA, the CDR3 is TGCGCCAGCAGCTTGGTAGCAGGGCGACAGACCCAGTACTTC. Its translation is CASSLVAGRQTQYF.